Each of the 9 T cell receptor beta chains below was sequenced from the same sample in a study of cytomegalovirus exposure and HLA in healthy donors. The primer mix had 60 Vbeta and 13 Jbeta primers. Using immunoSEQ multiplex PCR, the repertoire was profiled, and TCRdb retains in-frame clones only, with some absent. This sample has 200,000 or so clones, with around 82% found just once. Sequencing was done on a sample of PBMCs. The receptor set was obtained from a boy aged 10-17 years in good health and CMV-seronegative.

The chain carries TRBV2 and TRBJ2-1; 9 bases align to TRBD1. V trimming: 8 bases; J trimming: 6 bases; junction bases outside the gene matches: 8. This CDR3 contains 14 residues. Per germline, CDR1 SNHLY and CDR2 FYNNEI. CDR3 DNA sequence: TGTGCCAGCGCCGGGACAGGGTCTCGCAATGAGCAGTTCTTC. Translating gives CASAGTGSRNEQFF.

J is TRBJ2-1 and V is TRBV7-2; 10 nucleotides agree with TRBD2. CDR1 SGHTA and CDR2 FQGNSA come from the germline V gene. This CDR3 comprises 15 residues. Trimming at V came to 7 bases and at J to 7 bases, leaving 10 bases not matched to a gene. The CDR3: CASTPRLAGHNEQFF. CDR3 sequence (DNA): TGTGCCAGCACCCCTCGACTAGCGGGTCATAATGAGCAGTTCTTC.

The chain uses TRBV7-4 and TRBJ1-1; D not certain. Germline CDR1 is SGHVT and CDR2 is SQSDAQ. The CDR3 consists of 16 residues. V gave up 5 bases and J gave up 6 bases, with 22 bases separating them. CDR3 coding DNA: TGTGCCAGCAGCCCCGATTCTACAGTCCTCGGTCCTGAAGCTTTCTTT. Translation gives CASSPDSTVLGPEAFF.

The rearrangement links TRBV10-3 to TRBJ1-6; tentative D call: TRBD1 (5 bases). Per the germline V gene, CDR1 is ENHRY and CDR2 is SYGVKD. This CDR3 has 15 amino acids. Trimming removed 0 bases at V and 7 bases at J, with 10 bases between. Here the CDR3 reads CAISESWGGNSPLHF. CDR3 coding DNA: TGTGCCATCAGTGAGTCGTGGGGGGGAAATTCACCCCTCCACTTT.

This clone was found once. CDR3 loop: CASSRGTTASYEQYF. The DNA of the CDR3 is TGTGCCAGCTCACGGGGGACAACCGCCTCCTACGAGCAGTACTTC. The V call is TRBV18, the J call TRBJ2-7; possibly TRBD1 for D (6 bases). V lost 4 bases and J 0 bases, leaving 13 bases between the germline ends. CDR1 and CDR2 (germline): KGHSH, LQKENI. This CDR3 is built from 15 residues. Combining the CDR3 with reference TRBV18 and TRBJ2-7 gives the whole variable domain NAGVMQNPRHLVRRRGQEARLRCSPMKGHSHVYWYRQLPEEGLKFMVYLQKENIIDESGMPKERFSAEFPKEGPSILRIQQVVRGDSAAYFCASSRGTTASYEQYFGPGTRLTVT.

The V gene is TRBV10-2, the J gene TRBJ2-3; tentative D call: TRBD2 (6 bases). The CDR3 length is 16 residues. Looked up from germline, CDR1 is WSHSY and CDR2 is SAAADI. Trimming cost V 6 bases and J 3 bases, with 19 bases left between them. The DNA for the CDR3 is TGCGCCAGCAGAAGGACTACGTCAAAACGAACAGATACGCAGTATTTT. This codes for CASRRTTSKRTDTQYF.

V gene TRBV5-6 combines with J gene TRBJ1-3; perhaps TRBD1 as D (6 bases). The CDR3 spans 14 residues. Germline CDR1 SGHDT, CDR2 YYEEEE. V was pared by 7 bases and J by 1 base, with 12 bases between. In nucleotides, the CDR3 is TGTGCCAGCCTCAGGACAGATTCTGGAAACACCATATATTTT. It codes for CASLRTDSGNTIYF. Combining the CDR3 with reference TRBV5-6 and TRBJ1-3 gives the whole variable domain DAGVTQSPTHLIKTRGQQVTLRCSPKSGHDTVSWYQQALGQGPQFIFQYYEEEERQRGNFPDRFSGHQFPNYSSELNVNALLLGDSALYLCASLRTDSGNTIYFGEGSWLTVV.

This clone has a handful of counts. This chain connects TRBV11-2 to TRBJ2-3; tentatively, D is TRBD2 (5 bases). The CDR3 runs to 15 residues. Per the germline V gene, CDR1 is SGHAT and CDR2 is FQNNGV. Between the trimmed V and J ends, which lost 5 bases and 1 base, there was a span of 13 bases. CDR3 coding DNA: TGTGCCAGCAGCACGACCGAAGCGGGCACAGATACGCAGTATTTT. It codes for CASSTTEAGTDTQYF. The whole variable domain, remainder taken from reference TRBV11-2 and TRBJ2-3, is EAGVAQSPRYKIIEKRQSVAFWCNPISGHATLYWYQQILGQGPKLLIQFQNNGVVDDSQLPKDRFSAERLKGVDSTLKIQPAKLEDSAVYLCASSTTEAGTDTQYFGPGTRLTVL.

This clone was seen once. This chain connects TRBV2 to TRBJ2-1; 13 bases are shared with TRBD2. The CDR3 extends over 21 amino acids. The germline V gene has CDR1 SNHLY and CDR2 FYNNEI. V dropped 7 bases and J dropped 8; count of bases not matched to a gene: 26. CDR3 coding DNA: TGTGCCAGCAATAGTAGATCGAGGACTAGCGGGAGTCGTAAAGCTAGCGATGAGCAGTTCTTC. Translation: CASNSRSRTSGSRKASDEQFF.